This entry describes one TCR beta chain. Its antigen remains unknown. These data originate in a study of CXCR3-negative and CXCR3-positive naive CD8 T cells. The germline V gene has CDR1 SGHRS and CDR2 YFSETQ. The CDR3 runs 16 residues. 5' RACE that incorporated UMI labels was used to prepare the TRB cDNA libraries. After re-calling the 5' RACE reads, TCRdb lists one entry per CDR3 protein, DNA absent. The sample includes 84,000 or so distinct CDR3 sequences. Study-wide findings and caveats: Diversity proved comparably high across both naive subsets and much lower in memory CD8+ cells. Cryopreserved cells showed partially decreased CXCR3 expression, and most assays used fresh PBMCs. Naive cells that were CXCR3-positive had more hydrophobic TRB CDR3s (compared with CXCR3-negative naive cells).

CD45RO-CCR7+CD27+CD95- cells counted as naive CD8+ T cells. The material sequenced was naive CXCR3+ CD8+ T cells from blood. Subset in this sample: CD45RO-CCR7+CD27+CD95- naive CD8+ T cells expressing CXCR3 (TNR3+). The V call is TRBV5-1, the J call TRBJ2-2; TCRdb calls TRBD2, which cannot be checked without DNA. The receptor comes from a human donor in good health. Some clones in this sample may be carry-over from other donors' samples. The CDR3 loop reads CATQRNPIANTGELFF.